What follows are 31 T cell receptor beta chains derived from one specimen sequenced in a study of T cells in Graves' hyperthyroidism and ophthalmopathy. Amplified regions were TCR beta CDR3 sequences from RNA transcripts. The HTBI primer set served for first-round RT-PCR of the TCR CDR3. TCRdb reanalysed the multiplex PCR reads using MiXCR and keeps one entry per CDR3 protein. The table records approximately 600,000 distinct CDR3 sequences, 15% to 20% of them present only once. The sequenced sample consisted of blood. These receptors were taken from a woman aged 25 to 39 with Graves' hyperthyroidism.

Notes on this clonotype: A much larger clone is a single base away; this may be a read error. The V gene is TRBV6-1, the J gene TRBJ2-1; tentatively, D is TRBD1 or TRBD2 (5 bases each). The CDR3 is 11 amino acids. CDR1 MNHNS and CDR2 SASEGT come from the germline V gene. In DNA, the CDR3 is TGTGACAGCGGCAGGGATAATGAGCAGTTCTTC. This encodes CDSGRDNEQFF.

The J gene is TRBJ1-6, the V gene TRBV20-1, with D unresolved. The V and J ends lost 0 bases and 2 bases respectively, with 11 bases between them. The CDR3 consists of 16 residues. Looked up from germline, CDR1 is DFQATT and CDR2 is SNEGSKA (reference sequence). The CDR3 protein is CSARDGTRTYNSPLHF. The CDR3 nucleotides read TGCAGTGCTAGAGATGGTACAAGAACCTATAATTCACCCCTCCACTTT.

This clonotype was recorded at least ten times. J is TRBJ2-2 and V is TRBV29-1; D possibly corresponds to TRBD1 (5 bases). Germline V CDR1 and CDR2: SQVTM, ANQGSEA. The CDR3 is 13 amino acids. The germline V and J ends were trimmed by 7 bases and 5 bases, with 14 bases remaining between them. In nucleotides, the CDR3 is TGCAGCGCCAGGCCAGGGTTAACCGGGGAGCTGTTTTTT. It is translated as CSARPGLTGELFF.

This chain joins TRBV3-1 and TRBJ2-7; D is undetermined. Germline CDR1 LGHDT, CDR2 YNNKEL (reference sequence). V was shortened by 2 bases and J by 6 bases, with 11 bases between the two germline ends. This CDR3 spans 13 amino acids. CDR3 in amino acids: CASSQSFWTEQYF. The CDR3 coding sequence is TGTGCCAGCAGCCAAAGCTTTTGGACCGAGCAGTACTTC.

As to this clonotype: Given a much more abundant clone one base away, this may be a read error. CDR3 loop: CASSFPGTRIGDTRYF. DNA for the CDR3: TGTGCCAGCAGCTTTCCAGGGACTAGGATTGGTGATACGCGGTATTTT. The chain carries TRBV7-2 and TRBJ2-3; the match to TRBD2 covers 8 bases. The CDR3 is 16 amino acids. Germline CDR1 is SGHTA and CDR2 is FQGNSA.

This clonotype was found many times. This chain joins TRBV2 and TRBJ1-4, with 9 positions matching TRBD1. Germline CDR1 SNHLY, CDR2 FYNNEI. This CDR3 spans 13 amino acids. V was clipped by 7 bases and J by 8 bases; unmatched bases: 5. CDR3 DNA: TGTGCCAGCAAACGGGACAGGGACGAAAAACTGTTTTTT. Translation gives CASKRDRDEKLFF.

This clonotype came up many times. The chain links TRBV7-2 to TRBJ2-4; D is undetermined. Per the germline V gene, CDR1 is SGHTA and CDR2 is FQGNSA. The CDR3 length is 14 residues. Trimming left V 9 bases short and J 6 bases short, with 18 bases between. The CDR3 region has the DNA TGTGCCAGTACGCCCTATGACCCAGGAAACATTCAGTACTTC. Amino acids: CASTPYDPGNIQYF.

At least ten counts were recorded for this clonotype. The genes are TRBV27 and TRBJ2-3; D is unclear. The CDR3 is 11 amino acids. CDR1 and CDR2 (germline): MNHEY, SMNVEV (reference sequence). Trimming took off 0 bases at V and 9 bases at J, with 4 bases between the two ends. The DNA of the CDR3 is TGTGCCAGCAGTTTATCGGGGACGCAGTATTTT. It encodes CASSLSGTQYF.

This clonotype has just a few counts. This CDR3 reads CSVEGGGSASYNEQFF. CDR3 in DNA: TGCAGCGTTGAAGGGGGAGGGTCGGCGTCCTACAATGAGCAGTTCTTC. The rearrangement joins TRBV29-1 to TRBJ2-1; 7 bases are shared with TRBD2. Losses at the gene ends were 1 base for V and 1 base for J; bases not matched to a gene: 7. The CDR3 loop spans 16 amino acids. Germline V gene lookup returns CDR1 SQVTM and CDR2 ANQGSEA.

CDR3 DNA: TGCAGCGTTGTCACATGGAACACTGAAGCTTTCTTT. This gives the protein CSVVTWNTEAFF. The chain has TRBV29-1 and TRBJ1-1; D unclear. V lost 4 bases and J lost 1, with 7 bases in between. The CDR3 totals 12 residues. Germline lookup yields CDR1 SQVTM and CDR2 ANQGSEA.

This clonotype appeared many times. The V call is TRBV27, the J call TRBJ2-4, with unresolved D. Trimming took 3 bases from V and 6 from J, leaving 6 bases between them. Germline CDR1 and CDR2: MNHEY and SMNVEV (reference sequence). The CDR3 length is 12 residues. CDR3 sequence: CASSLLGNIQYF. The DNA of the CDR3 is TGTGCCAGCAGTTTGCTGGGAAACATTCAGTACTTC.

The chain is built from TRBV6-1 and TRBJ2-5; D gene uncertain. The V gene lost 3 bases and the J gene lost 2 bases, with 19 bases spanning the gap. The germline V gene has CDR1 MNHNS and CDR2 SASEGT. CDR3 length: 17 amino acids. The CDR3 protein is CASSDRIVGASQETQYF. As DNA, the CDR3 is TGTGCCAGCAGTGATCGGATTGTCGGCGCCAGTCAAGAGACCCAGTACTTC.

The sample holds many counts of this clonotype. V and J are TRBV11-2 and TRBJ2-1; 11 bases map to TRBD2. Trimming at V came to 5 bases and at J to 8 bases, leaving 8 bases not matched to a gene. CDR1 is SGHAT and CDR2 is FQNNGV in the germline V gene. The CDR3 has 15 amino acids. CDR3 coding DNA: TGTGCCAGCAGCCTCGAGACTAGCGGGACGTATGAGCAGTTCTTC. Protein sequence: CASSLETSGTYEQFF.

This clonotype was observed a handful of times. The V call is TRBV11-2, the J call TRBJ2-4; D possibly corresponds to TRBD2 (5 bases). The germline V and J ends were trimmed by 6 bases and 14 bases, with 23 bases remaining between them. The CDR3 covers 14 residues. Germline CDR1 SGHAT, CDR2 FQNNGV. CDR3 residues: CASRLPTTLGEEYF. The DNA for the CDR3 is TGTGCCAGCAGGTTACCCACGACACTGGGAGAAGAGTACTTC.

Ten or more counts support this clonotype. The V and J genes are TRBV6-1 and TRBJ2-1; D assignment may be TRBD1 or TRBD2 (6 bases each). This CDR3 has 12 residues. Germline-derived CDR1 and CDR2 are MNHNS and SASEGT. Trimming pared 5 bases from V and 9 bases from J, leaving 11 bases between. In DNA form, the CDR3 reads TGTGCCAGCAGTAAACAGGGAGGTGAGCAGTTCTTC. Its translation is CASSKQGGEQFF.

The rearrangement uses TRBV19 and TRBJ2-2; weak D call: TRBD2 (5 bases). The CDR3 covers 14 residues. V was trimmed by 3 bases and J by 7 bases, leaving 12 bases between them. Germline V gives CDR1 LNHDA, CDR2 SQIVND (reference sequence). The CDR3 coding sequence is TGTGCCAGTAGTATTGCTAGCTCCAGCGGGGAGCTGTTTTTT. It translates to CASSIASSSGELFF.

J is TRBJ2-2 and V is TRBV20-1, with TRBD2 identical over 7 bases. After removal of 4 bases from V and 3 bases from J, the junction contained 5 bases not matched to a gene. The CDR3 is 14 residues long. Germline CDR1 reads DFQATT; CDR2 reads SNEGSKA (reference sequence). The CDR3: CSAIRLADTGELFF. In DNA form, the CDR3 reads TGCAGTGCTATTCGGCTAGCGGACACCGGGGAGCTGTTTTTT.

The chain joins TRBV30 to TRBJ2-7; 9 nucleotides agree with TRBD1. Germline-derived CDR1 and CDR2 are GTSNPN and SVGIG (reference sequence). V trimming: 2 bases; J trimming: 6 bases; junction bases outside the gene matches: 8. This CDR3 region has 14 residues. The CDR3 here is CAWSFRDRATEQYF. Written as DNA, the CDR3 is TGTGCCTGGAGTTTCCGGGACAGGGCAACCGAGCAGTACTTC.

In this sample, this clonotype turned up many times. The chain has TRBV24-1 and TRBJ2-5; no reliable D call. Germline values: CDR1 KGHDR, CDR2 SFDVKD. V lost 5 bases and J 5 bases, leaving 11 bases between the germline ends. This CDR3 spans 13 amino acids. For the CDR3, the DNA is TGTGCCACCAGTGGCGGTAAAGGGGAGACCCAGTACTTC. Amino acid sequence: CATSGGKGETQYF.

Written as DNA, the CDR3 is TGTGCCAGCGGCCCCCTAAACACCGGGGAGCTGTTTTTT. This gives the protein CASGPLNTGELFF. This chain links TRBV27 with TRBJ2-2, with D unresolved. The CDR3 contains 13 residues. V lost 8 bases to trimming and J lost 2 bases, with 9 bases between them. Germline assignment: CDR1 MNHEY and CDR2 SMNVEV (reference sequence).

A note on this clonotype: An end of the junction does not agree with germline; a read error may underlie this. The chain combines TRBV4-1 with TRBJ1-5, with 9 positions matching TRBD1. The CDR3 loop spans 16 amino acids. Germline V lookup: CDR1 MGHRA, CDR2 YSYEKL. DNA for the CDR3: TGCGCCAGCAGCCCACCGGGACAGGGCGGCTATCAGCCCCATCATTTT. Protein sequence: CASSPPGQGGYQPHHF.

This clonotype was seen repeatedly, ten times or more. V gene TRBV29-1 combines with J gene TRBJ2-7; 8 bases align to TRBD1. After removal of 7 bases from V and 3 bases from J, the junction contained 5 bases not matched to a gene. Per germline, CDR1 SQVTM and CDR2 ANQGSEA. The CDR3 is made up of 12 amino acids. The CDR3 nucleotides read TGCAGCGGGCGGGGACAGGACTACGAGCAGTACTTC. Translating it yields CSGRGQDYEQYF.

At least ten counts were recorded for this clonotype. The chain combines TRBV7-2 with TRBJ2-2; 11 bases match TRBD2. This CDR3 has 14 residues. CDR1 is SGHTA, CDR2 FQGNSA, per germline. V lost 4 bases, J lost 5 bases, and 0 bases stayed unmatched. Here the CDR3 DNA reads TGTGCCAGCAGCTCTAGCGGGAGGACCGGGGAGCTGTTTTTT. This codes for CASSSSGRTGELFF.

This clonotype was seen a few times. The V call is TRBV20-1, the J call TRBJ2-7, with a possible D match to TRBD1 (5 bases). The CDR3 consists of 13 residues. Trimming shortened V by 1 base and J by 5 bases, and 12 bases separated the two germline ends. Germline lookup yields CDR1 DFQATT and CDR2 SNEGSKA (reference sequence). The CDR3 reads CSARGGEIDEQYF. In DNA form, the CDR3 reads TGCAGTGCTAGAGGGGGCGAAATAGACGAGCAGTACTTC.

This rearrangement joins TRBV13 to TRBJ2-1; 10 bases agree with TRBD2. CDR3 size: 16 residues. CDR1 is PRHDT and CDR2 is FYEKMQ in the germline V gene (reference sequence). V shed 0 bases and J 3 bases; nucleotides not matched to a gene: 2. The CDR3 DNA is TGTGCCAGCAGCTTAGGTCCTAGCGGGAGCTACAATGAGCAGTTCTTC. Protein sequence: CASSLGPSGSYNEQFF. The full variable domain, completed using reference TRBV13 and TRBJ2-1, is AAGVIQSPRHLIKEKRETATLKCYPIPRHDTVYWYQQGPGQDPQFLISFYEKMQSDKGSIPDRFSAQQFSDYHSELNMSSLELGDSALYFCASSLGPSGSYNEQFFGPGTRLTVL.

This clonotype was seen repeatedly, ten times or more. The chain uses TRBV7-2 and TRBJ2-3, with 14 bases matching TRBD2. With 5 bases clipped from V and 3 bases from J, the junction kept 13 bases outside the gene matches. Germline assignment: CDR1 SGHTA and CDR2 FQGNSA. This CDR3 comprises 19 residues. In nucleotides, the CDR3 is TGTGCCAGCAGCGCAGCCCACTCGGGACTAGCGGGAGCAACAGATACGCAGTATTTT. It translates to CASSAAHSGLAGATDTQYF.

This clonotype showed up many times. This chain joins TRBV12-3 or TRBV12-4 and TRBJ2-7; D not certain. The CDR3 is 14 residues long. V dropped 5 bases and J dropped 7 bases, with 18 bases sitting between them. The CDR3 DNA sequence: TGTGCCAGCAGTCCCCCGTCAACCCGATGGGAGCAGTACTTC. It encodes CASSPPSTRWEQYF.

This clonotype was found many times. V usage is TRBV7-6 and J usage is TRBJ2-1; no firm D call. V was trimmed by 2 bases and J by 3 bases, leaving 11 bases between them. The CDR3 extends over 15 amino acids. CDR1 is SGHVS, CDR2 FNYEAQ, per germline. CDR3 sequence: CASSLIGGIYNEQFF. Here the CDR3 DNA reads TGTGCCAGCAGCTTAATAGGCGGTATCTACAATGAGCAGTTCTTC.

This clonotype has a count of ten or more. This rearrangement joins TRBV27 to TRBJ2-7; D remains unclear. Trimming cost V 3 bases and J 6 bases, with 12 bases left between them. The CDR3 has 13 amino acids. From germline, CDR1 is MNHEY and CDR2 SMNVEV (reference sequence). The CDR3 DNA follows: TGTGCCAGCAGTTTTGGGCTCATGTTCGAGCAGTACTTC. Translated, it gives CASSFGLMFEQYF.

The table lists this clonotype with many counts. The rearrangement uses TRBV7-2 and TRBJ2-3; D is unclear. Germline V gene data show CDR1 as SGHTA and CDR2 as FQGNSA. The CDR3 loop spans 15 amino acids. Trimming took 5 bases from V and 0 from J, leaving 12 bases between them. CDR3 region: CASSPWALSTDTQYF. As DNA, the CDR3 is TGTGCCAGCAGCCCCTGGGCGTTGAGCACAGATACGCAGTATTTT. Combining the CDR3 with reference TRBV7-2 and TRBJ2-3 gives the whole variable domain GAGVSQSPSNKVTEKGKDVELRCDPISGHTALYWYRQSLGQGLEFLIYFQGNSAPDKSGLPSDRFSAERTGGSVSTLTIQRTQQEDSAVYLCASSPWALSTDTQYFGPGTRLTVL.

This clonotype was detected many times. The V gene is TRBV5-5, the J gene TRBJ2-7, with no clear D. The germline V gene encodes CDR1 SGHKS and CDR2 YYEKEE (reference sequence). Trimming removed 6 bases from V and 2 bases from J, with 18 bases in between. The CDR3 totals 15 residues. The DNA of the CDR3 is TGTGCCAGCAACTCTTTTTTGGCGGCGCCCTACGAGCAGTACTTC. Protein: CASNSFLAAPYEQYF. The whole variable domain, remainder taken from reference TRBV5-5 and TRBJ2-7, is DAGVTQSPTHLIKTRGQQVTLRCSPISGHKSVSWYQQVLGQGPQFIFQYYEKEERGRGNFPDRFSARQFPNYSSELNVNALLLGDSALYLCASNSFLAAPYEQYFGPGTRLTVT.